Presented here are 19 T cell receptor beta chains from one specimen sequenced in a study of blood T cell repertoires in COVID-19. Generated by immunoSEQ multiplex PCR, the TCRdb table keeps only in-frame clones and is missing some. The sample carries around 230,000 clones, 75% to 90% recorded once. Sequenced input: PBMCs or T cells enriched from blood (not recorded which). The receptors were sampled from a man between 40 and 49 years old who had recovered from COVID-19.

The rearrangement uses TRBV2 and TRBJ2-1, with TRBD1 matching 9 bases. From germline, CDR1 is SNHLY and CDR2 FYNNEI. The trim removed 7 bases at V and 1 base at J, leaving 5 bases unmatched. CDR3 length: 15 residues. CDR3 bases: TGTGCCAGCAAATATGGGACAGGGTCCTACAATGAGCAGTTCTTC. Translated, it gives CASKYGTGSYNEQFF.

The CDR3 here is CASSLATEPESQYF. The CDR3 region has the DNA TGCGCCAGCAGCTTGGCCACTGAACCGGAGTCGCAGTATTTT. This chain joins TRBV5-1 and TRBJ2-3; the D is unclear. Per the germline V gene, CDR1 is SGHRS and CDR2 is YFSETQ. CDR3 length: 14 residues. V was trimmed by 0 bases and J by 10 bases, leaving 15 bases between them. Drawing the rest from reference TRBV5-1 and TRBJ2-3, the complete variable domain is KAGVTQTPRYLIKTRGQQVTLSCSPISGHRSVSWYQQTPGQGLQFLFEYFSETQRNKGNFPGRFSGRQFSNSRSEMNVSTLELGDSALYLCASSLATEPESQYFGPGTRLTVL.

The DNA of the CDR3 is TGTGCCACCAGCCCCCAGAAGCGCCAGGGGTCGAGCGAGCAGTACTTC. Its protein product is CATSPQKRQGSSEQYF. The chain combines TRBV15 with TRBJ2-7; tentatively, D is TRBD1 (6 bases). Trimming cost V 5 bases and J 6 bases, with 23 bases left between them. This CDR3 region has 16 residues. Per the germline V gene, CDR1 is LNHNV and CDR2 is YYDKDF (reference sequence).

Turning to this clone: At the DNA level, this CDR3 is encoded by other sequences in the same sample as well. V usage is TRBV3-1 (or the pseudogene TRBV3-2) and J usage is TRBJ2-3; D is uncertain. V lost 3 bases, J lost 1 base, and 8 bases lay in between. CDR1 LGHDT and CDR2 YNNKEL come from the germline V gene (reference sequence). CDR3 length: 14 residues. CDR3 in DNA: TGTGCCAGCAGCCAGATCACGGGCACAGATACGCAGTATTTT. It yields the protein CASSQITGTDTQYF.

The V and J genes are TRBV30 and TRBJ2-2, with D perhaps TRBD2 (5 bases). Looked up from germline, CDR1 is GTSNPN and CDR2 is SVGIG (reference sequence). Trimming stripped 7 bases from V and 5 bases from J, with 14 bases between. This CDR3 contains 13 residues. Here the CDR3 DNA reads TGTGCCTTCCGAAGACTATTAACCGGGGAGCTGTTTTTT. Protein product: CAFRRLLTGELFF. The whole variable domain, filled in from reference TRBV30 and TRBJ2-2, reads SQTIHQWPATLVQPVGSPLSLECTVEGTSNPNLYWYRQAAGRGLQLLFYSVGIGQISSEVPQNLSASRPQDRQFILSSKKLLLSDSGFYLCAFRRLLTGELFFGEGSRLTVL.

As DNA, the CDR3 is TGTGCCAGCAGCCAAGGGAGCGGGAACTACGAGCAGTACTTC. Translation: CASSQGSGNYEQYF. V gene TRBV3-1 (or the pseudogene TRBV3-2) combines with J gene TRBJ2-7, with 7 bases lining up with TRBD2. J lost 3 bases, V lost 1 base, and 3 bases had no gene match. Germline V lookup: CDR1 LGHDT, CDR2 YNNKEL (reference sequence). The CDR3 covers 14 residues.

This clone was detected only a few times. CDR3: CASSLRGPALYNEQFF. The CDR3 DNA is TGTGCCAGCAGTCTTAGGGGTCCCGCCCTCTACAATGAGCAGTTCTTC. This chain connects TRBV3-1 (or the pseudogene TRBV3-2) to TRBJ2-1; possible D gene TRBD1, 5 bases. Germline CDR1 is LGHDT and CDR2 is YNNKEL (reference sequence). The CDR3 contains 16 residues. Trimming shortened V by 6 bases and J by 3 bases, and 18 bases separated the two germline ends.

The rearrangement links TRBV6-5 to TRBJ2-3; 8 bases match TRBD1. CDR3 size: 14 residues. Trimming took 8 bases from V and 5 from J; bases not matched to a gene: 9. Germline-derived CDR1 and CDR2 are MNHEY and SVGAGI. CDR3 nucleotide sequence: TGTGCCAGCTTTAAGACAGGGGAGGTAGATACGCAGTATTTT. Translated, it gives CASFKTGEVDTQYF.

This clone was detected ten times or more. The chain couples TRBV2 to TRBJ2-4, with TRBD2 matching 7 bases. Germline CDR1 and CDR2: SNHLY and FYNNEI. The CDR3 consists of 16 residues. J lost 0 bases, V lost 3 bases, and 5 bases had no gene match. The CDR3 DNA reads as TGTGCCAGCAGTGAGGGGCTAGCGGTAGCCAAAAACATTCAGTACTTC. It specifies CASSEGLAVAKNIQYF.

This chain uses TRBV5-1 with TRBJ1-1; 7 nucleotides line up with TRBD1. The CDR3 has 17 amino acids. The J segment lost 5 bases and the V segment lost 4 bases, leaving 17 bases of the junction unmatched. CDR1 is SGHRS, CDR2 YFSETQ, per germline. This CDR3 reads CASSHSTYRGGRTEAFF. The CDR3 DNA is TGCGCCAGCAGCCACAGCACCTACAGGGGAGGTAGGACTGAAGCTTTCTTT.

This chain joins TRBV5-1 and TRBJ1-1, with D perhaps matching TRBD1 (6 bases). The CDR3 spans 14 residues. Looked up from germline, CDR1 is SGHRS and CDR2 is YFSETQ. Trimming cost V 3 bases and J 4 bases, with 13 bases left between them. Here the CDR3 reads CASSYRVGATEAFF. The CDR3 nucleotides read TGCGCCAGCAGCTACAGGGTCGGGGCCACTGAAGCTTTCTTT.

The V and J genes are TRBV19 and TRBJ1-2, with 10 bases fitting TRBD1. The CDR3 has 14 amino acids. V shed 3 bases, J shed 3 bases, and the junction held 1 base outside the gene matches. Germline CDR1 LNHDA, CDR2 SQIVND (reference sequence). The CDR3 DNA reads TGTGCCAGTAGTATGGGGACAGGGGACTATGGCTACACCTTC. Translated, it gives CASSMGTGDYGYTF.

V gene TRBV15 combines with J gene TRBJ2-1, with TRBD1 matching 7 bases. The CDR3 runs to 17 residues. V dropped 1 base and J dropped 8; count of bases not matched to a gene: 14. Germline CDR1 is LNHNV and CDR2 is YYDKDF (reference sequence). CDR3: CATSRARQGVGHDEQFF. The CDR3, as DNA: TGTGCCACCAGCAGAGCCCGACAGGGTGTAGGACATGATGAGCAGTTCTTC.

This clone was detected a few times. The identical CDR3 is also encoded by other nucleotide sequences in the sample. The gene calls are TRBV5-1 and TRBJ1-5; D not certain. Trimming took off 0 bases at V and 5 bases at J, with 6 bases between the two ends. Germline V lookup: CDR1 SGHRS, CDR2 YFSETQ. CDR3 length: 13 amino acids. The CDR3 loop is CASSLAPDQPQHF. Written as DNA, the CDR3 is TGCGCCAGCAGCTTGGCCCCAGATCAGCCCCAGCATTTT. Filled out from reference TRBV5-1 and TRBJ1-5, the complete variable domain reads KAGVTQTPRYLIKTRGQQVTLSCSPISGHRSVSWYQQTPGQGLQFLFEYFSETQRNKGNFPGRFSGRQFSNSRSEMNVSTLELGDSALYLCASSLAPDQPQHFGDGTRLSIL.

CDR3 residues: CASGGSYNEQFF. The CDR3 nucleotides read TGTGCCAGTGGCGGGAGCTACAATGAGCAGTTCTTC. The rearrangement joins TRBV14 to TRBJ2-1; 7 positions agree with TRBD2. The CDR3 is made up of 12 amino acids. With 9 bases clipped from V and 3 bases from J, the junction kept 2 bases outside the gene matches. CDR1 SGHDN and CDR2 FVKESK come from the germline V gene.

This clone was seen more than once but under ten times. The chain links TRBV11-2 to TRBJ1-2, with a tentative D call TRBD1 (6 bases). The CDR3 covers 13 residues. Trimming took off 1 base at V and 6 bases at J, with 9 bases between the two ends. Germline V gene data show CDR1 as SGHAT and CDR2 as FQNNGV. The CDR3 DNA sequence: TGTGCCAGCAGCTTAGTGGCAGGGGATGGCTACACCTTC. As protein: CASSLVAGDGYTF.

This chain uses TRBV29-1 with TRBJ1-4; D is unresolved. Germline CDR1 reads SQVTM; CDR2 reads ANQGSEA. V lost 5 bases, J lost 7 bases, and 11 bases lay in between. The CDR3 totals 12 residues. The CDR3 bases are TGCAGCGTTCAGGAATCTCTTGAAAAACTGTTTTTT. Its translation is CSVQESLEKLFF. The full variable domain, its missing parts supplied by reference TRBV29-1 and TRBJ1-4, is SAVISQKPSRDICQRGTSLTIQCQVDSQVTMMFWYRQQPGQSLTLIATANQGSEATYESGFVIDKFPISRPNLTFSTLTVSNMSPEDSSIYLCSVQESLEKLFFGSGTQLSVL.

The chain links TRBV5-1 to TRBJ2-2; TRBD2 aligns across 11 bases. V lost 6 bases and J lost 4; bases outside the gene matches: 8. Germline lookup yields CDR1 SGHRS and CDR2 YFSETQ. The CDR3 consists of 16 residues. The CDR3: CASTLAGGRGTGELFF. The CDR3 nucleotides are TGCGCCAGCACGCTAGCGGGAGGCCGTGGCACCGGGGAGCTGTTTTTT.

This CDR3 reads CASSLRETQYF. CDR3 in DNA: TGTGCCAGCAGCCTGAGGGAGACCCAGTACTTC. V gene TRBV3-1 (or the pseudogene TRBV3-2) combines with J gene TRBJ2-5; D is ambiguous. This CDR3 is built from 11 residues. Trimming removed 4 bases at V and 5 bases at J, with 5 bases between. The V gene's germline CDR1 is LGHDT and CDR2 YNNKEL (reference sequence).